The 30 T cell receptor beta chains listed next were all sequenced from one sample in a study of blood T cells in healthy people across ages. A second about 7 to 12 cycle PCR used barcoded and J-beta primers. TCRdb fed the 5' RACE reads into MiXCR, producing one record per CDR3 protein. The sample yields around 850,000 distinct CDR3 sequences, about 34% seen once. Source material: blood. The origin of the receptors is a man aged 18 to 30 in good health.

This clonotype was counted a few times. The chain carries TRBV20-1 and TRBJ2-1; 9 nucleotides align to TRBD2. J lost 2 bases, V lost 1 base, and 6 bases had no gene match. Germline V gene data show CDR1 as DFQATT and CDR2 as SNEGSKA (reference sequence). This CDR3 is 16 amino acids long. This CDR3 reads CSARALSGGPYNEQFF. The DNA for the CDR3 is TGCAGTGCTAGAGCCCTTAGCGGGGGCCCCTACAATGAGCAGTTCTTC.

This chain joins TRBV7-2 and TRBJ1-5, with TRBD1 as a possible D gene (5 bases). Trimming removed 3 bases at V and 5 bases at J, with 14 bases between. Germline CDR1 reads SGHTA; CDR2 reads FQGNSA. CDR3 length equals 15 residues. CDR3 region: CASSFSGPLYQPQHF. DNA of the CDR3: TGTGCCAGCAGCTTTTCGGGGCCACTCTATCAGCCCCAGCATTTT.

This clonotype was observed a handful of times. The rearrangement joins TRBV12-3 or TRBV12-4 to TRBJ2-1, with D possibly called TRBD1 or TRBD2 (5 bases each). V dropped 3 bases and J dropped 5 bases, with 11 bases sitting between them. The CDR3 is 14 amino acids. The CDR3 region is CASSLGDGDNEQFF. Written as DNA, the CDR3 is TGTGCCAGCAGTTTGGGGGACGGCGACAATGAGCAGTTCTTC.

This clonotype came up many times. The V gene is TRBV9, the J gene TRBJ1-2; no firm D call. Deletions cut 4 bases from V and 5 bases from J, with 9 bases between. This CDR3 has 12 amino acids. The germline V gene encodes CDR1 SGDLS and CDR2 YYNGEE. The CDR3 here is CASSPDTYGYTF. The CDR3 nucleotides read TGTGCCAGCAGCCCCGACACTTATGGCTACACCTTC.

The genes are TRBV7-2 and TRBJ1-2, with a tentative D call TRBD1 (5 bases). Germline lookup yields CDR1 SGHTA and CDR2 FQGNSA. This CDR3 spans 15 amino acids. The ends were cut back, 0 bases at V and 5 bases at J, with 13 bases in the middle. This CDR3 is CASSLATGTQYGYTF. CDR3 sequence (DNA): TGTGCCAGCAGCTTAGCAACCGGGACCCAGTATGGCTACACCTTC. The full variable domain, rest sourced from reference TRBV7-2 and TRBJ1-2, is GAGVSQSPSNKVTEKGKDVELRCDPISGHTALYWYRQSLGQGLEFLIYFQGNSAPDKSGLPSDRFSAERTGGSVSTLTIQRTQQEDSAVYLCASSLATGTQYGYTFGSGTRLTVV.

This clonotype has more than one count but fewer than ten. J is TRBJ2-5 and V is TRBV12-3 or TRBV12-4, with TRBD1 matching 7 bases. V shed 5 bases, J shed 1 base, and the junction held 13 bases outside the gene matches. The CDR3 runs to 17 residues. CDR3: CASSPYLTTGRQETQYF. CDR3 DNA sequence: TGTGCCAGCAGTCCCTACCTTACGACAGGGCGCCAAGAGACCCAGTACTTC.

The sample holds one count of this clonotype. J is TRBJ2-7 and V is TRBV3-1; 9 bases agree with TRBD2. Germline V gene lookup returns CDR1 LGHDT and CDR2 YNNKEL (reference sequence). The trim removed 5 bases at V and 4 bases at J, leaving 9 bases unmatched. The CDR3 extends over 15 amino acids. DNA of the CDR3: TGTGCCAGCAGCAACTCCGGGACTAGCTCATACGAGCAGTACTTC. Its translation is CASSNSGTSSYEQYF.

The V and J genes are TRBV4-3 and TRBJ2-1; unclear D gene. The CDR3 is made up of 19 amino acids. Between the trimmed V and J ends, which lost 0 bases and 3 bases, there was a span of 21 bases. CDR1 is LGHNA and CDR2 is YSLEER in the germline V gene. This CDR3 is CASSQELPNTYLLYNEQFF. The CDR3 coding sequence is TGCGCCAGCAGCCAAGAGCTCCCAAACACGTATTTACTCTACAATGAGCAGTTCTTC.

The V call is TRBV12-3 or TRBV12-4, the J call TRBJ2-7; D assignment may be TRBD1 or TRBD2 (6 bases each). The CDR3 sequence is 20 residues long. Deletions cut 2 bases from V and 6 bases from J, with 32 bases between. For the CDR3, the DNA is TGTGCCAGCAGTTTAAGCTCAGGAGTTAGCAGCTCTAAGGGGGGAGGCGAGCAGTACTTC. Translated, it gives CASSLSSGVSSSKGGGEQYF.

In regard to this clonotype: The junction and the germline gene differ at one end; a read error may be behind it. This chain links TRBV12-3 or TRBV12-4 with TRBJ2-3; TRBD2 might be the D (6 bases). The CDR3 runs to 14 residues. Here the CDR3 reads CASRGLYSTDAQYF. In nucleotides, the CDR3 is TGTGCCAGCAGGGGACTTTATAGCACAGATGCGCAGTATTTT.

This clonotype was counted a few times. The J gene is TRBJ1-6, the V gene TRBV5-1; the D gene is possibly TRBD1 (5 bases). CDR3 size: 14 residues. V shed 6 bases and J shed 8 bases, with 15 bases lying between them. CDR1 and CDR2 (germline): SGHRS, YFSETQ. CDR3 in amino acids: CASKPDTSYSPLHF. CDR3 DNA sequence: TGCGCCAGCAAACCGGACACCTCTTATTCACCCCTCCACTTT.

Here the CDR3 DNA reads TGTGCCACCGGCTCAGGAACCTACGAGCAGTACTTC. It codes for CATGSGTYEQYF. The chain links TRBV15 to TRBJ2-7; D is ambiguous. V was trimmed by 8 bases and J by 2 bases, leaving 10 bases between them. Germline V gives CDR1 LNHNV, CDR2 YYDKDF (reference sequence). CDR3 length: 12 residues.

The chain employs TRBV19 and TRBJ2-4; 7 bases match TRBD1. The ends lost 5 bases at V and 13 bases at J; junction bases unmatched: 23. The CDR3 length is 17 residues. Germline V CDR1 and CDR2: LNHDA, SQIVND (reference sequence). CDR3 protein: CASSFQIRGTYNDEQYF. CDR3 DNA sequence: TGTGCCAGTAGTTTTCAAATCAGGGGGACGTATAACGATGAGCAGTACTTC.

The chain joins TRBV4-3 to TRBJ1-2; weak D call: TRBD1 (5 bases). The CDR3 sequence is 14 residues long. Germline-derived CDR1 and CDR2 are LGHNA and YSLEER. Deletions cut 0 bases from V and 4 bases from J, with 9 bases between. CDR3 sequence (DNA): TGCGCCAGCAGCCAAGAAGGGGCAAGCTATGGCTACACCTTC. Translated: CASSQEGASYGYTF.

This sequence joins TRBV5-1 and TRBJ2-1; TRBD1 is a possible D gene (5 bases). Gene TRBJ2-7 matches the end of the DNA better, so the J call may be wrong. This CDR3 is 13 amino acids long. Germline V gives CDR1 SGHRS, CDR2 YFSETQ. CDR3 amino acids: CASAQELYNEQYF. Here the CDR3 DNA reads TGCGCCAGCGCACAGGAACTTTACAATGAGCAGTACTTC.

The table lists this clonotype with a few counts. J is TRBJ1-5 and V is TRBV20-1; D gene uncertain. This CDR3 comprises 14 residues. Germline V gene data show CDR1 as DFQATT and CDR2 as SNEGSKA (reference sequence). The V and J ends lost 3 bases and 0 bases respectively, with 9 bases between them. This chain's CDR3 is CSARTTYSNQPQHF. CDR3 nucleotides: TGCAGTGCTAGGACAACCTATAGCAATCAGCCCCAGCATTTT.

This clonotype has more than one count but fewer than ten. This chain connects TRBV6-6 to TRBJ1-6; the match to TRBD1 covers 7 bases. Trimming removed 6 bases from V and 7 bases from J; junction bases left unmatched: 9. Germline lookup yields CDR1 MNHNY and CDR2 SVGAGI (reference sequence). CDR3 size: 15 residues. DNA of the CDR3: TGTGCCAGCAGATCATTCGGACAGGCCAATTCACCCCTCCACTTT. It codes for CASRSFGQANSPLHF.

Worth noting for this clonotype: Given a much more abundant clone one base away, this may be a read error. V gene TRBV7-2 combines with J gene TRBJ2-3, with a possible D match to TRBD1 (5 bases). Germline V gives CDR1 SGHTA, CDR2 FQGNSA. This CDR3 comprises 14 residues. Trimming took off 5 bases at V and 2 bases at J, with 11 bases between the two ends. CDR3 loop: CASSLQTDTDTQYF. As DNA, the CDR3 is TGTGCCAGCAGCCTCCAGACAGACACAGATACGCAGTATTTT. Filled out from reference TRBV7-2 and TRBJ2-3, the complete variable domain reads GAGVSQSPSNKVTEKGKDVELRCDPISGHTALYWYRQSLGQGLEFLIYFQGNSAPDKSGLPSDRFSAERTGGSVSTLTIQRTQQEDSAVYLCASSLQTDTDTQYFGPGTRLTVL.

This clonotype has ten or more counts. The V gene is TRBV10-3, the J gene TRBJ1-2, with unresolved D. V shed 0 bases and J shed 4 bases, with 6 bases lying between them. Germline-derived CDR1 and CDR2 are ENHRY and SYGVKD. This CDR3 is 13 amino acids long. The CDR3 region is CAISESSGYGYTF. In DNA, the CDR3 is TGTGCCATCAGTGAGTCGAGCGGCTATGGCTACACCTTC.

This clonotype has only a few counts. The chain couples TRBV7-6 to TRBJ1-1; weak D call: TRBD1 (5 bases). CDR1 and CDR2 from the germline V gene are SGHVS and FNYEAQ. This CDR3 is 16 amino acids long. Trimming cost V 1 base and J 5 bases, with 17 bases left between them. CDR3 sequence: CASSLETAGGGTEAFF. CDR3 bases: TGTGCCAGCAGCTTAGAAACCGCGGGGGGTGGAACTGAAGCTTTCTTT. Full variable domain (missing parts from reference TRBV7-6 and TRBJ1-1): GAGVSQSPRYKVTKRGQDVALRCDPISGHVSLYWYRQALGQGPEFLTYFNYEAQQDKSGLPNDRFSAERPEGSISTLTIQRTEQRDSAMYRCASSLETAGGGTEAFFGQGTRLTVV.

This clonotype was counted only a few times. The chain uses TRBV7-2 and TRBJ1-4; no definite D call. The CDR3 runs 13 residues. V was cut by 5 bases and J by 8 bases, with 12 bases left in between. Germline-derived CDR1 and CDR2 are SGHTA and FQGNSA. CDR3 region: CASSPRVKEKLFF. The CDR3, as DNA: TGTGCCAGCAGCCCGAGGGTTAAGGAAAAACTGTTTTTT.

This clonotype was seen a handful of times. This chain links TRBV20-1 with TRBJ1-2; D gene unclear. V dropped 2 bases and J dropped 4 bases, with 8 bases sitting between them. The CDR3 runs to 12 residues. CDR1 DFQATT and CDR2 SNEGSKA come from the germline V gene (reference sequence). CDR3 protein: CSARPDGYGYTF. The CDR3 coding sequence is TGCAGTGCTAGACCTGACGGCTATGGCTACACCTTC.

To note about this clonotype: Relative to the germline gene, one junction end is altered; a read error may explain this. The chain is built from TRBV7-2 and TRBJ1-3; TRBD1 matches at 7 bases. Germline values: CDR1 SGHTA, CDR2 FQGNSA. The CDR3 is made up of 18 amino acids. DNA for the CDR3: TGTGCCAGCAGCTTGACCTTGACCGGGACAGCCTCTGGAGACACCATATATTTT. As protein: CASSLTLTGTASGDTIYF.

This clonotype was picked up a small number of times. This chain links TRBV4-3 with TRBJ1-6; 8 bases map to TRBD1. Germline loops: CDR1 LGHNA, CDR2 YSLEER. Trimming at V came to 1 base and at J to 7 bases, leaving 12 bases not matched to a gene. This CDR3 has 18 residues. CDR3 coding DNA: TGCGCCAGCAGCCAAGGCCCAAAGAGGGACAGGTGGAATTCACCCCTCCACTTT. This codes for CASSQGPKRDRWNSPLHF.

The chain couples TRBV12-3 or TRBV12-4 to TRBJ2-1, with 10 bases matching TRBD1. CDR3 length: 15 amino acids. V shed 4 bases and J 7 bases; nucleotides not matched to a gene: 7. CDR3 bases: TGTGCCAGCAGTTGCGACAGGGGGCCCTCTAATGAGCAGTTCTTC. Amino acid sequence: CASSCDRGPSNEQFF.

Remarks on this clonotype: This clone may be a read error of a much larger clone one base away. The J gene is TRBJ1-5, the V gene TRBV12-3 or TRBV12-4, with D maybe TRBD1 (5 bases). This CDR3 is 13 amino acids long. Here the CDR3 DNA reads TGTGCCAGCCGGGACGGACTCAATCTGCCCCAGCATTTT. The encoded protein is CASRDGLNLPQHF.

A few counts support this clonotype. CDR3 loop: CASSSARNNEQFF. The CDR3 DNA sequence: TGTGCCAGCAGCTCTGCCAGGAACAATGAGCAGTTCTTC. The J gene is TRBJ2-1, the V gene TRBV7-2, with D unresolved. In germline, CDR1 is SGHTA, CDR2 FQGNSA. V lost 4 bases, J lost 5 bases, and 9 bases lay in between. The CDR3 is 13 amino acids. The whole variable domain, filled in from reference TRBV7-2 and TRBJ2-1, reads GAGVSQSPSNKVTEKGKDVELRCDPISGHTALYWYRQSLGQGLEFLIYFQGNSAPDKSGLPSDRFSAERTGGSVSTLTIQRTQQEDSAVYLCASSSARNNEQFFGPGTRLTVL.

This rearrangement joins TRBV20-1 to TRBJ2-6; a possible D gene is TRBD2 (5 bases). Germline-derived CDR1 and CDR2 are DFQATT and SNEGSKA (reference sequence). The V and J ends lost 5 bases and 8 bases respectively, with 16 bases between them. The length of the CDR3 is 14 residues. The CDR3 nucleotides are TGCAGTGCTGAACACCAGACGGGGACCAACGTCCTGACTTTC. This codes for CSAEHQTGTNVLTF.

The table lists this clonotype with many counts. This chain uses TRBV5-1 with TRBJ1-2, with D hard to call. The germline V gene encodes CDR1 SGHRS and CDR2 YFSETQ. The CDR3 covers 17 residues. V was cut by 1 base and J by 5 bases, with 21 bases left in between. The CDR3 DNA sequence: TGCGCCAGCAGCTTGTTAGGTCCGCACCAGCCCTCTTATGGCTACACCTTC. The encoded protein is CASSLLGPHQPSYGYTF. Looking up the rest from reference TRBV5-1 and TRBJ1-2 gives the full variable domain: KAGVTQTPRYLIKTRGQQVTLSCSPISGHRSVSWYQQTPGQGLQFLFEYFSETQRNKGNFPGRFSGRQFSNSRSEMNVSTLELGDSALYLCASSLLGPHQPSYGYTFGSGTRLTVV.

This rearrangement joins TRBV7-2 to TRBJ2-7, with TRBD2 matching 14 bases. J lost 0 bases, V lost 5 bases, and 6 bases had no gene match. Germline CDR1 reads SGHTA; CDR2 reads FQGNSA. The CDR3 loop spans 17 amino acids. CDR3 in amino acids: CASSPGLAGGFSYEQYF. Written as DNA, the CDR3 is TGTGCCAGCAGCCCAGGACTAGCGGGGGGATTCTCCTACGAGCAGTACTTC.